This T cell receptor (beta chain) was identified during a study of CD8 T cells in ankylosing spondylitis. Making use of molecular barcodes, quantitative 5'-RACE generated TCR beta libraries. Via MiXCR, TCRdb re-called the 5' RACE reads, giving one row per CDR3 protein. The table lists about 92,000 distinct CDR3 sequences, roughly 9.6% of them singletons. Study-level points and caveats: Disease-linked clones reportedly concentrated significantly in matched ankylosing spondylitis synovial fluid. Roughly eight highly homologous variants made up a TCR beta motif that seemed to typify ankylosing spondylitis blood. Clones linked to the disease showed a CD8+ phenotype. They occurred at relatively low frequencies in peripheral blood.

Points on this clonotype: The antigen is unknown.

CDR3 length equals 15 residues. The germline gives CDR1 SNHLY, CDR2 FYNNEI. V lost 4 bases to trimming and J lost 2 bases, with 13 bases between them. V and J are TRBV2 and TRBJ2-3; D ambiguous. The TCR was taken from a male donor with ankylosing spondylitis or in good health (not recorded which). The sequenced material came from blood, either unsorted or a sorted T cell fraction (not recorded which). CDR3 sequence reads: CASSVVQAHTDTQYF. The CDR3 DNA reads TGTGCCAGCAGTGTAGTTCAGGCACACACAGATACGCAGTATTTT.